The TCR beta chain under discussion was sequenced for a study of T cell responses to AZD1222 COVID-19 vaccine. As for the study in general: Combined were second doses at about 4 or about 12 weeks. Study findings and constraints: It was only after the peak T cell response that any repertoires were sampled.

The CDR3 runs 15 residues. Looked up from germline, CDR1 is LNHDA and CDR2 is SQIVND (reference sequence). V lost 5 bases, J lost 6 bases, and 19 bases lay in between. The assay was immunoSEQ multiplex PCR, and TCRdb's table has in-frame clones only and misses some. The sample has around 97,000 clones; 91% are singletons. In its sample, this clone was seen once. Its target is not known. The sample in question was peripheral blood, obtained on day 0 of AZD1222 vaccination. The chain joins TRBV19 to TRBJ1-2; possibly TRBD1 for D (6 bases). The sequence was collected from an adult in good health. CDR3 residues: CASSRQVQTRDGYTF. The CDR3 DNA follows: TGTGCCAGTAGTCGACAGGTTCAGACCCGAGATGGCTACACCTTC.